The T cell receptor beta chain under discussion was sequenced for a study of T cells in Graves' hyperthyroidism and ophthalmopathy. The CDR3 regions of TCR beta were amplified from RNA transcripts. When the TCR CDR3 underwent first-round RT-PCR, the HTBI primer set was used. Using its own MiXCR run on the multiplex PCR reads, TCRdb lists one record per CDR3 protein. The profile shows 550,000 to 800,000 distinct CDR3 sequences, roughly 17% of them singletons. This clonotype was detected many times. Participants, patients aged 18 to 65, had newly diagnosed hyperthyroidism with a duration under 2 months. The clonotype comes from a man aged 45-65 years with Graves' hyperthyroidism. Sequences were obtained from blood.

In DNA form, the CDR3 reads TGTGCCAGCAAAAAGGACAGACCTAGCACAGATACGCAGTATTTT. Protein product: CASKKDRPSTDTQYF. J is TRBJ2-3 and V is TRBV2, with D perhaps matching TRBD1 (6 bases). With 7 bases removed from V and 0 bases from J, the gap between germline ends came to 14 bases. The germline V gene encodes CDR1 SNHLY and CDR2 FYNNEI. The CDR3 runs 15 residues.